These 6 T cell receptor beta chains were all obtained from the same sample, sequenced in a study of cytomegalovirus exposure and HLA in healthy donors. The PCR had 60 Vbeta and 13 Jbeta primers. Data came from immunoSEQ multiplex PCR; TCRdb stores just in-frame clones and leaves some out. Here the sample spans about 300,000 clones, just over 85% being singletons. Material: PBMCs. The receptor source for this set is a man aged 35-49 years in good health and CMV-seropositive.

This chain connects TRBV11-2 to TRBJ2-5, with TRBD1 as a possible D gene (7 bases). Trimming cost V 1 base and J 5 bases, with 17 bases left between them. CDR1 and CDR2 (germline): SGHAT, FQNNGV. The CDR3 sequence is 16 residues long. CDR3 sequence reads: CASSLGPQGGLETQYF. The CDR3 nucleotides are TGTGCCAGCAGCTTAGGCCCCCAGGGGGGATTGGAGACCCAGTACTTC.

The genes are TRBV5-1 and TRBJ2-1, with 11 bases identical to TRBD2. This CDR3 region has 15 residues. Per the germline V gene, CDR1 is SGHRS and CDR2 is YFSETQ. V dropped 5 bases and J dropped 0; count of bases not matched to a gene: 1. The CDR3 loop is CASRGLAVSYNEQFF. For the CDR3, the DNA is TGCGCCAGCAGGGGACTAGCGGTCTCCTACAATGAGCAGTTCTTC.

V and J are TRBV7-2 and TRBJ2-1; D perhaps matches TRBD2 (6 bases). Germline assignment: CDR1 SGHTA and CDR2 FQGNSA. The V end was cut by 5 bases, the J end by 6 bases, with 17 bases between. The CDR3 contains 15 residues. The CDR3 region is CTSSEYSGGRNEQFF. The DNA for the CDR3 is TGTACCAGCAGCGAATATAGTGGAGGGCGCAATGAGCAGTTCTTC.

The chain joins TRBV5-6 to TRBJ2-1; 11 nucleotides align to TRBD1. The germline V gene encodes CDR1 SGHDT and CDR2 YYEEEE. The CDR3 sequence is 15 residues long. J gave up 3 bases and V 4 bases, and 3 bases lay outside the gene matches. The CDR3 spells CASSRDRGDYNEQFF. CDR3 nucleotide sequence: TGTGCCAGCAGCAGGGACAGGGGGGACTACAATGAGCAGTTCTTC. Based on the CDR3 plus reference TRBV5-6 and TRBJ2-1, the full variable domain is DAGVTQSPTHLIKTRGQQVTLRCSPKSGHDTVSWYQQALGQGPQFIFQYYEEEERQRGNFPDRFSGHQFPNYSSELNVNALLLGDSALYLCASSRDRGDYNEQFFGPGTRLTVL.

V gene TRBV13 combines with J gene TRBJ1-3; weak D call: TRBD1 (6 bases). Germline V lookup: CDR1 PRHDT, CDR2 FYEKMQ (reference sequence). The CDR3 has 17 amino acids. The V end was cut by 4 bases, the J end by 0 bases, with 16 bases between. CDR3 loop: CASSYLLTGNSGNTIYF. The CDR3 DNA sequence: TGTGCCAGCAGCTACCTCCTCACAGGGAACTCTGGAAACACCATATATTTT.

The chain links TRBV5-6 to TRBJ2-5; 11 bases are a match to TRBD2. V dropped 0 bases and J dropped 2; count of bases not matched to a gene: 12. The CDR3 length is 19 residues. Germline V lookup: CDR1 SGHDT, CDR2 YYEEEE. The CDR3 sequence: CASSLDLLAGAPGQETQYF. CDR3 bases: TGTGCCAGCAGCTTGGATTTACTAGCGGGAGCCCCGGGGCAAGAGACCCAGTACTTC.